Included here is one T cell receptor beta chain sequence, with context. Its antigen is not identified. The sample belongs to a study of T cell responses to AZD1222 COVID-19 vaccine. Overall study results and limits: Repertoire sampling was restricted to post-peak T cell response timepoints. Reports say nearly half of spike-specific TCRs go after unmutated variant regions. There were vaccine-associated CD4 TCRs across spike, dominant at 160-218 and 743-854.

Sequencing was performed with immunoSEQ multiplex PCR; in TCRdb, only in-frame clones are kept and a portion is missing. The data hold over 130,000 clones, with around 89% observed a single time. CDR1 and CDR2 from the germline V gene are SNHLY and FYNNEI. The V and J ends lost 5 bases and 3 bases, in that order; junction bases with no gene match: 4. This CDR3 is built from 14 residues. The source of this sequence is an adult who received the AZD1222 COVID-19 vaccine. This specimen was peripheral blood, taken 28 days after the second AZD1222 dose. The V call is TRBV2, the J call TRBJ1-5, with TRBD1 identical over 7 bases. CDR3 sequence: CASSFQGDNQPQHF. In DNA form, the CDR3 reads TGTGCCAGCAGTTTTCAGGGGGACAATCAGCCCCAGCATTTT.